The next 22 T cell receptor beta chains were all read from a single sample in a study of technical replicates of blood from several donors. This table comes from immunoSEQ multiplex PCR, and its TCRdb copy is limited to in-frame clones, with some not included. The table lists approximately 80,000 clones, 91% of them singletons. Sequenced sample: T cells isolated from PBMCs. These receptors all come from a human donor in good health.

V is TRBV7-9 and J is TRBJ2-3; 11 positions match TRBD2. The trim removed 6 bases at V and 1 base at J, leaving 0 bases unmatched. Germline V gene data show CDR1 as SEHNR and CDR2 as FQNEAQ (reference sequence). The CDR3 consists of 14 residues. The CDR3 DNA is TGTGCCAGCAGGACTAGCGGGGGCACAGATACGCAGTATTTT. Encoded protein: CASRTSGGTDTQYF.

The chain recombines TRBV28 with TRBJ2-7, with 9 bases identical to TRBD1. In germline, CDR1 is MDHEN, CDR2 SYDVKM. Losses at the gene ends were 2 bases for V and 3 bases for J; bases not matched to a gene: 8. The CDR3 covers 16 residues. In DNA form, the CDR3 reads TGTGCCAGCAGTTTACGAGTAGGGACAGGGAACTACGAGCAGTACTTC. Translated, it gives CASSLRVGTGNYEQYF.

This chain uses TRBV7-9 with TRBJ2-7; D gene uncertain. V was pared by 5 bases and J by 6 bases, with 11 bases between. Germline V CDR1 and CDR2: SEHNR, FQNEAQ (reference sequence). The CDR3 is made up of 12 amino acids. The CDR3 loop is CASSPNYIEQYF. The CDR3 bases are TGTGCCAGCAGCCCGAATTACATCGAGCAGTACTTC.

The rearrangement uses TRBV27 and TRBJ2-1; the D gene is possibly TRBD1 (5 bases). V was pared by 5 bases and J by 7 bases, with 27 bases between. The CDR3 runs to 18 residues. CDR1 MNHEY and CDR2 SMNVEV come from the germline V gene (reference sequence). The CDR3 sequence: CASSLTSGRPQVWNEQFF. The CDR3 nucleotides read TGTGCCAGCAGTCTTACCTCGGGTCGCCCACAGGTTTGGAATGAGCAGTTCTTC.

This chain joins TRBV11-3 and TRBJ1-1; D remains unclear. This CDR3 has 14 residues. Trimming took 6 bases from V and 5 from J, leaving 16 bases between them. The germline V gene encodes CDR1 SGHNT and CDR2 YENEEA. The chain's CDR3 is CASRGYTDSTEAFF. CDR3 nucleotides: TGTGCCAGCAGGGGTTACACGGACTCAACTGAAGCTTTCTTT.

The chain has TRBV28 and TRBJ1-2; D is possibly TRBD1 (5 bases). The germline V and J ends were trimmed by 7 bases and 2 bases, with 17 bases remaining between them. The length of the CDR3 is 15 residues. The V gene's germline CDR1 is MDHEN and CDR2 SYDVKM. This CDR3 is CASTLRGDVNYGYTF. CDR3 nucleotides: TGTGCCAGCACCTTAAGGGGTGATGTGAACTATGGCTACACCTTC.

This clone occurred once. The chain's CDR3 is CASSFATSGSHEQFF. CDR3 in DNA: TGTGCCAGCAGCTTCGCGACTAGCGGGTCCCATGAGCAGTTCTTC. V usage is TRBV7-6 and J usage is TRBJ2-1; 10 nucleotides match TRBD2. Germline CDR1 reads SGHVS; CDR2 reads FNYEAQ. The trim removed 3 bases at V and 8 bases at J, leaving 7 bases unmatched. This CDR3 spans 15 amino acids.

The CDR3 loop reads CASREPSGRGETQYF. The CDR3 DNA is TGTGCCAGCAGGGAACCTAGCGGGAGAGGGGAGACCCAGTACTTC. The chain recombines TRBV28 with TRBJ2-5, with 10 positions matching TRBD2. The CDR3 sequence is 15 residues long. V was clipped by 6 bases and J by 5 bases; unmatched bases: 9. In germline, CDR1 is MDHEN, CDR2 SYDVKM.

This sequence joins TRBV11-2 and TRBJ1-1; 8 bases line up with TRBD1. The trim removed 6 bases at V and 7 bases at J, leaving 13 bases unmatched. Looked up from germline, CDR1 is SGHAT and CDR2 is FQNNGV. The CDR3 has 15 amino acids. As DNA, the CDR3 is TGTGCCAGCAGTTTCAGGGGGCGGGCTGTGGATGAAGCTTTCTTT. Its protein is CASSFRGRAVDEAFF.

The rearrangement joins TRBV7-8 to TRBJ2-7; TRBD1 might be the D (5 bases). Looked up from germline, CDR1 is SGHVS and CDR2 is FQNEAQ. CDR3 length equals 15 residues. Trimming cost V 5 bases and J 2 bases, with 16 bases left between them. This CDR3 reads CASSRLGQVAYEQYF. The CDR3 nucleotides are TGTGCCAGCAGCCGTCTGGGGCAGGTAGCCTACGAGCAGTACTTC.

This clone has just one count. The chain is built from TRBV7-2 and TRBJ2-5; D unclear. Germline assignment: CDR1 SGHTA and CDR2 FQGNSA. CDR3 length equals 12 residues. The V end lost 6 bases, the J end lost 0 bases, and 5 bases lay between the germline ends. This chain's CDR3 is CASSPYQETQYF. For the CDR3, the DNA is TGTGCCAGCAGTCCTTACCAAGAGACCCAGTACTTC.

CDR3 sequence: CASSDSGGNTEAFF. The CDR3 coding sequence is TGTGCCAGCAGTGACTCGGGGGGGAACACTGAAGCTTTCTTT. This sequence joins TRBV6-4 and TRBJ1-1, with TRBD1 as a possible D gene (5 bases). Trimming pared 0 bases from V and 1 base from J, leaving 6 bases between. Germline CDR1 MRHNA, CDR2 SNTAGT. CDR3 length: 14 residues.

This rearrangement joins TRBV7-9 to TRBJ2-1; 8 bases line up with TRBD2. This CDR3 has 14 residues. J lost 8 bases, V lost 5 bases, and 8 bases had no gene match. CDR1 is SEHNR and CDR2 is FQNEAQ in the germline V gene (reference sequence). CDR3 nucleotides: TGTGCCAGCAGCCTGGCGGGAGGAGGACATGAGCAGTTCTTC. This gives the protein CASSLAGGGHEQFF.

The chain recombines TRBV6-1 with TRBJ1-1; D is unresolved. CDR3 length: 12 amino acids. Trimming took off 10 bases at V and 1 base at J, with 10 bases between the two ends. The germline V gene encodes CDR1 MNHNS and CDR2 SASEGT. CDR3 loop: CATEEGNTEAFF. In DNA form, the CDR3 reads TGTGCCACCGAGGAGGGGAACACTGAAGCTTTCTTT.

The chain carries TRBV6-6 and TRBJ1-5, with D maybe TRBD1 (5 bases). Germline-derived CDR1 and CDR2 are MNHNY and SVGAGI (reference sequence). The V gene lost 5 bases and the J gene lost 5 bases, with 10 bases spanning the gap. The CDR3 is 13 amino acids. The DNA of the CDR3 is TGTGCCAGCAGTGGCAGGGCCCATCAGCCCCAGCATTTT. Residues: CASSGRAHQPQHF.

Notes on this clone: A junction end diverges from the germline sequence, so it may reflect a read error. The rearrangement joins TRBV9 to TRBJ1-4; TRBD1 matches at 7 bases. The CDR3 contains 17 residues. From germline, CDR1 is SGDLS and CDR2 YYNGEE. The CDR3 nucleotides read TGTGCCAGCAGCGTAGATACGGGACAGACAACGAATGAAAAACTGTTTTTT. Its translation is CASSVDTGQTTNEKLFF.

DNA of the CDR3: TGTGCCAGCAGTTTCCCGGGACAGGGGCACGAAAAACTGTTTTTT. This sequence encodes CASSFPGQGHEKLFF. The chain joins TRBV28 to TRBJ1-4; 10 positions agree with TRBD1. Trimming took 3 bases from V and 8 from J; bases not matched to a gene: 6. Germline V CDR1 and CDR2: MDHEN, SYDVKM. This CDR3 spans 15 amino acids. Filled out from reference TRBV28 and TRBJ1-4, the complete variable domain reads DVKVTQSSRYLVKRTGEKVFLECVQDMDHENMFWYRQDPGLGLRLIYFSYDVKMKEKGDIPEGYSVSREKKERFSLILESASTNQTSMYLCASSFPGQGHEKLFFGSGTQLSVL.

The V call is TRBV5-1, the J call TRBJ1-1; D gene uncertain. This CDR3 spans 13 amino acids. V was pared by 2 bases and J by 7 bases, with 12 bases between. Germline V lookup: CDR1 SGHRS, CDR2 YFSETQ. This CDR3 reads CASSLRGSYEAFF. In DNA form, the CDR3 reads TGCGCCAGCAGCTTACGGGGATCCTATGAAGCTTTCTTT.

The gene calls are TRBV7-7 and TRBJ2-5; perhaps TRBD2 as D (5 bases). The V gene lost 4 bases and the J gene lost 10 bases, with 19 bases spanning the gap. CDR3 length: 14 residues. CDR1 SSHAT and CDR2 FNYEAQ come from the germline V gene (reference sequence). The CDR3 DNA reads as TGTGCCAGCAGCTCAAACTCTGGGAGTGAGGTCCAGTACTTC. It translates to CASSSNSGSEVQYF.

This clone has just one count. V usage is TRBV12-5 and J usage is TRBJ2-1; D gene uncertain. The CDR3 has 16 amino acids. Germline CDR1 and CDR2: LGHNT and FRNRAP. The V gene lost 0 bases and the J gene lost 0 bases, with 9 bases spanning the gap. This CDR3 is CASGLVPLSSYNEQFF. CDR3 bases: TGTGCTAGTGGTTTGGTACCCCTTAGCTCCTACAATGAGCAGTTCTTC.

CDR3 in amino acids: CASSSPDRGRRVYEQYF. The CDR3 DNA is TGCGCCAGCAGCTCGCCTGACAGGGGGCGTCGAGTGTACGAGCAGTACTTC. This chain links TRBV5-1 with TRBJ2-7; 10 nucleotides match TRBD1. This CDR3 has 17 amino acids. The V gene end was trimmed by 3 bases and the J gene end by 4 bases; junction bases not matched to a gene: 13. The germline CDR1 and CDR2 sequences are SGHRS and YFSETQ.

This chain uses TRBV11-2 with TRBJ1-2; 8 bases fit TRBD1. The CDR3 runs to 15 residues. Looked up from germline, CDR1 is SGHAT and CDR2 is FQNNGV. Trimming cost V 5 bases and J 6 bases; bases outside gene matches: 11. CDR3: CASSPGDRRSHGYTF. CDR3 DNA sequence: TGTGCCAGCAGCCCGGGGGACAGGCGGTCTCATGGCTACACCTTC.